Each of the 3 T cell receptor beta chains below was sequenced from the same sample in a study of blood T cells in healthy people across ages. Alongside a J-beta primer mix, a sample-barcoded 5' primer served in a second PCR lasting about 7 to 12 cycles. Using its own MiXCR run on the 5' RACE reads, TCRdb lists one record per CDR3 protein. The sample includes about 1.6 million distinct CDR3 sequences, about 31% seen only once; the top ten take around 11%. Sample: blood. The source of these receptors is a woman aged 25 to 45 in good health.

On this clonotype: A junction end diverges from the germline sequence, so it may reflect a read error. The chain has TRBV11-1 and TRBJ2-5, with a weak D call TRBD1 (5 bases). The CDR3 loop spans 15 amino acids. Germline V CDR1 and CDR2: SGHAT, FQDESV (reference sequence). The CDR3 DNA follows: TGTGCCAGTAGCTTGGGGCAGGGAAAAGGAGAGACCGAGTACTTC. This codes for CASSLGQGKGETEYF.

The V gene is TRBV19, the J gene TRBJ2-1; TRBD2 aligns across 15 bases. V lost 0 bases, J lost 5 bases, and 8 bases stayed unmatched. The CDR3 is made up of 19 amino acids. CDR1 and CDR2 (germline): LNHDA, SQIVND (reference sequence). The CDR3 spells CASSIDPWTSGGANNEQFF. The CDR3 nucleotides read TGTGCCAGTAGTATAGACCCCTGGACTAGCGGGGGGGCAAACAATGAGCAGTTCTTC.

The gene calls are TRBV3-1 and TRBJ2-3; no clear D. The V gene lost 5 bases and the J gene lost 6 bases, with 21 bases spanning the gap. Germline assignment: CDR1 LGHDT and CDR2 YNNKEL (reference sequence). The CDR3 runs to 16 residues. CDR3 bases: TGTGCCAGCAGCGAAATACAGTCCGAGGCCCCGGATACGCAGTATTTT. This sequence encodes CASSEIQSEAPDTQYF.